This passage covers 12 T cell receptor beta chains from one sample sequenced in a study of siplizumab effects on memory and regulatory T cells. Profiled with immunoSEQ multiplex PCR; TCRdb holds only in-frame clones, not every one. The repertoire consists of 99,000 or so clones, with more than 85% occurring once and the leading ten covering approximately 0.3%. The sample taken for sequencing was CD4+ T cells sorted from blood. Every receptor here comes from a human donor in good health.

The chain recombines TRBV7-2 with TRBJ1-5; D is ambiguous. CDR1 is SGHTA, CDR2 FQGNSA, per germline. The length of the CDR3 is 15 residues. The V gene lost 0 bases and the J gene lost 2 bases, with 8 bases spanning the gap. The CDR3 spells CASSLAIGGNQPQHF. The CDR3 bases are TGTGCCAGCAGCTTAGCCATAGGAGGCAATCAGCCCCAGCATTTT.

The V gene is TRBV12-5, the J gene TRBJ1-2, with no clear D. Trimming removed 6 bases from V and 3 bases from J, with 11 bases in between. Germline assignment: CDR1 LGHNT and CDR2 FRNRAP. The CDR3 runs 13 residues. CDR3 nucleotides: TGTGCTAGTGGGGCCCCATGGGACTATGGCTACACCTTC. Protein product: CASGAPWDYGYTF.

The V and J genes are TRBV4-2 and TRBJ2-7, with 11 bases aligning to TRBD1. The CDR3 consists of 15 residues. The germline gives CDR1 LGHNA, CDR2 YNFKEQ. After removal of 2 bases from V and 2 bases from J, the junction contained 2 bases not matched to a gene. CDR3 nucleotide sequence: TGTGCCAGCAGCCAAAGGGGACAGGGGGCCTACGAGCAGTACTTC. Protein: CASSQRGQGAYEQYF.

The chain recombines TRBV18 with TRBJ2-5; 9 nucleotides match TRBD1. V gave up 4 bases and J gave up 5 bases; unmatched junction bases: 8. This CDR3 is built from 15 residues. The V gene's germline CDR1 is KGHSH and CDR2 LQKENI. This CDR3 reads CASSRMGQGSETQYF. In DNA, the CDR3 is TGTGCCAGCTCACGAATGGGACAGGGTTCGGAGACCCAGTACTTC. The full variable domain, with the rest looked up from reference TRBV18 and TRBJ2-5, is NAGVMQNPRHLVRRRGQEARLRCSPMKGHSHVYWYRQLPEEGLKFMVYLQKENIIDESGMPKERFSAEFPKEGPSILRIQQVVRGDSAAYFCASSRMGQGSETQYFGPGTRLLVL.

About this clone itself: At one boundary the junction diverges from the germline segment, which might be a read error. The chain is built from TRBV27 and TRBJ2-5; D may be TRBD2 (5 bases). Germline lookup yields CDR1 MNHEY and CDR2 SMNVEV (reference sequence). There are 14 residues in the CDR3. The CDR3 DNA sequence: TGTGCCAGCAGCTCCACTCTAGCCCAAGGGACCCAGTACTTC. Translated: CASSSTLAQGTQYF.

This chain links TRBV7-9 with TRBJ2-1, with TRBD2 matching over 10 bases. After removal of 3 bases from V and 7 bases from J, the junction contained 0 bases not matched to a gene. CDR1 is SEHNR and CDR2 is FQNEAQ in the germline V gene (reference sequence). This CDR3 spans 13 amino acids. CDR3 DNA sequence: TGTGCCAGCAGCTTTAGCGGGAGGAATGAGCAGTTCTTC. Protein product: CASSFSGRNEQFF. Together with reference TRBV7-9 and TRBJ2-1, the CDR3 gives the full variable domain: DTGVSQNPRHKITKRGQNVTFRCDPISEHNRLYWYRQTLGQGPEFLTYFQNEAQLEKSRLLSDRFSAERPKGSFSTLEIQRTEQGDSAMYLCASSFSGRNEQFFGPGTRLTVL.

The gene calls are TRBV7-9 and TRBJ2-1; 11 bases match TRBD1. This CDR3 comprises 15 residues. Germline CDR1 is SEHNR and CDR2 is FQNEAQ (reference sequence). V shed 3 bases, J shed 6 bases, and the junction held 4 bases outside the gene matches. The CDR3 sequence: CASSLGQGVSNEQFF. The CDR3 nucleotides are TGTGCCAGCAGCTTGGGACAGGGGGTTAGCAATGAGCAGTTCTTC.

The V gene is TRBV2, the J gene TRBJ2-2; D is ambiguous. The V end lost 2 bases, the J end lost 4 bases, and 5 bases lay between the germline ends. Germline assignment: CDR1 SNHLY and CDR2 FYNNEI. CDR3 length: 13 residues. Written as DNA, the CDR3 is TGTGCCAGCAGTGAATCTAGCACCGGGGAGCTGTTTTTT. Protein sequence: CASSESSTGELFF.

V is TRBV7-8 and J is TRBJ1-2; D unresolved. V dropped 5 bases and J dropped 4 bases, with 11 bases sitting between them. The V gene's germline CDR1 is SGHVS and CDR2 FQNEAQ. The CDR3 runs to 13 residues. This CDR3 reads CASSPRASYGYTF. The CDR3 region has the DNA TGTGCCAGCAGCCCGCGGGCTAGCTATGGCTACACCTTC.

This clone was observed once. V and J are TRBV18 and TRBJ1-5, with a possible D match to TRBD1 (6 bases). Germline V gene sequence: CDR1 KGHSH, CDR2 LQKENI. Trimming pared 3 bases from V and 6 bases from J, leaving 15 bases between. CDR3 size: 15 residues. The CDR3 DNA is TGTGCCAGCTCACCGACCACGGGGGCCGCTCAGCCCCAGCATTTT. Translated, it gives CASSPTTGAAQPQHF.

In DNA, the CDR3 is TGTGCCAGCAGCACCCGATCCGGGGAGCTGTTTTTT. It translates to CASSTRSGELFF. V usage is TRBV7-2 and J usage is TRBJ2-2; D gene ambiguous. The CDR3 is 12 amino acids. Trimming pared 5 bases from V and 6 bases from J, leaving 7 bases between. Looked up from germline, CDR1 is SGHTA and CDR2 is FQGNSA.

The chain has TRBV7-2 and TRBJ2-3, with TRBD2 matching 9 bases. The junction had 7 bases not matched to a gene; V was cut back by 2 bases and J by 1 base. The CDR3 is 17 amino acids. Germline V CDR1 and CDR2: SGHTA, FQGNSA. The CDR3 sequence is CASSLLPSGMGTDTQYF. The CDR3 region has the DNA TGTGCCAGCAGCTTACTTCCTAGCGGGATGGGCACAGATACGCAGTATTTT. The full variable domain, in which reference TRBV7-2 and TRBJ2-3 provide the parts outside the CDR3, is GAGVSQSPSNKVTEKGKDVELRCDPISGHTALYWYRQSLGQGLEFLIYFQGNSAPDKSGLPSDRFSAERTGGSVSTLTIQRTQQEDSAVYLCASSLLPSGMGTDTQYFGPGTRLTVL.